This TCR beta chain was profiled in a study of shared clonotypes between healthy human individuals. Background on the study: Samples came from two female and three male donors aged 18 to 49. Study-level results: Non-shared clonotypes were found to have lower generation probabilities than the clonotypes that were shared by all four of the sorted-subset donors.

This CDR3 contains 17 residues. V lost 5 bases, J lost 3 bases, and 20 bases lay in between. Germline assignment: CDR1 MDHEN and CDR2 SYDVKM. Note on this clone: The antigen is not known.

Each subset's genomic DNA was shared equally among a number of immunoSEQ plates. The data were produced by immunoSEQ multiplex PCR, yet TCRdb's version contains in-frame clones alone and is incomplete. The sample includes under 2.5 million clones, around 93% of them seen just once. Memory CD4+ cells were the fraction left after CD45RA+ naive selection. The receptor's source is a man between 18 and 29 years old in good health. Some clones in this sample may be carry-over from other donors' samples. Sequencing was carried out using naive CD4+ T cells from PBMCs. Subset in this sample: CD45RA+ positively selected. The chain uses TRBV28 and TRBJ2-4; D gene unclear. CDR3 DNA: TGTGCCAGCAGTCTTTTGAACCCAACATCGGACAAAAACATTCAGTACTTC. Translated, it gives CASSLLNPTSDKNIQYF.